This is a list of T cell receptor beta chains from one sample in a study of cytomegalovirus exposure and HLA in healthy donors. The protocol was immunoSEQ multiplex PCR, while the TCRdb copy is restricted to in-frame clones and leaves out a portion. The table lists roughly 220,000 clones, around nine tenths of them singletons. The material sequenced was PBMCs. These receptors all come from a woman aged 18-35 years in good health and CMV-seronegative. Both conserved end residues are part of each CDR3. A D gene is named only where the DNA matches it firmly. Part of the rows lack a size; the others show once, few, many or a class for expanded clones.

V: TRBV6-6; D: TRBD1; length: 15; size: -; J: TRBJ2-7; CDR3: CASSYSGQGAYEQYF; DNA: TGTGCCAGCAGTTACTCGGGACAGGGGGCCTACGAGCAGTACTTC
V: TRBV5-1; D: TRBD1; length: 15; size: -; J: TRBJ2-3; CDR3: CASKHGDSLGDTQYF; DNA: TGCGCCAGCAAGCACGGGGACAGCCTTGGGGATACGCAGTATTTT
V: TRBV27; D: TRBD2; length: 16; size: -; J: TRBJ2-1; CDR3: CASSLRSSGGYNEQFF; DNA: TGTGCCAGCAGTTTACGTTCTAGCGGGGGATACAATGAGCAGTTCTTC
V: TRBV30; D: -; length: 12; size: -; J: TRBJ1-1; CDR3: CALGQDRAEAFF; DNA: TGTGCCTTAGGGCAGGACAGAGCTGAAGCTTTCTTT
V: TRBV5-1; D: -; length: 16; size: -; J: TRBJ1-2; CDR3: CASSLTDRKDSYGYTF; DNA: TGCGCCAGCAGCTTAACAGACAGGAAAGACAGCTATGGCTACACCTTC
V: TRBV6-1; D: TRBD2; length: 14; size: -; J: TRBJ2-7; CDR3: CASTPAGAHYEQYF; DNA: TGTGCCAGCACCCCGGCGGGAGCCCACTACGAGCAGTACTTC
V: TRBV7-9; D: -; length: 15; size: once; J: TRBJ2-7; CDR3: CASSFGSAETYEQYF; DNA: TGTGCCAGCAGCTTTGGTAGCGCTGAGACCTACGAGCAGTACTTC
V: TRBV5-1; D: -; length: 14; size: -; J: TRBJ1-2; CDR3: CASSLVQGGYGYTF; DNA: TGCGCCAGCAGCTTGGTCCAGGGCGGCTATGGCTACACCTTC
V: TRBV5-1; D: -; length: 14; size: -; J: TRBJ1-1; CDR3: CASSLVRGLTEAFF; DNA: TGCGCCAGCAGCTTGGTACGAGGGTTGACTGAAGCTTTCTTT
V: TRBV5-1; D: TRBD1; length: 15; size: -; J: TRBJ1-1; CDR3: CASSSSTGMNTEAFF; DNA: TGCGCCAGCAGCTCCTCGACAGGGATGAACACTGAAGCTTTCTTT
V: TRBV9; D: -; length: 15; size: -; J: TRBJ1-4; CDR3: CASSPHGPRDEKLFF; DNA: TGTGCCAGCAGCCCTCATGGGCCGAGGGATGAAAAACTGTTTTTT
V: TRBV4-1; D: -; length: 14; size: -; J: TRBJ2-5; CDR3: CASSQGGLQETQYF; DNA: TGCGCCAGCAGCCAGGGGGGACTTCAAGAGACCCAGTACTTC
V: TRBV2; D: -; length: 14; size: -; J: TRBJ1-1; CDR3: CASSDSGIGTEAFF; DNA: TGTGCCAGCAGTGATTCGGGAATCGGCACTGAAGCTTTCTTT
V: TRBV5-6; D: -; length: 15; size: -; J: TRBJ1-5; CDR3: CASSLARLSNQPQHF; DNA: TGTGCCAGCAGCTTGGCCCGGTTGAGCAATCAGCCCCAGCATTTT
V: TRBV5-1; D: -; length: 14; size: -; J: TRBJ2-1; CDR3: CASRASVSYNEQFF; DNA: TGCGCCAGCAGGGCCAGCGTCTCCTACAATGAGCAGTTCTTC
V: TRBV7-6; D: TRBD2; length: 17; size: -; J: TRBJ2-7; CDR3: CASSSIEAGGPSDEQYF; DNA: TGTGCCAGCAGCTCCATAGAGGCGGGAGGGCCTTCCGACGAGCAGTACTTC
V: TRBV30; D: TRBD1; length: 18; size: -; J: TRBJ1-5; CDR3: CAWSSGGTASNSNQPQHF; DNA: TGTGCCTGGAGTTCCGGCGGGACAGCGAGTAATAGCAATCAGCCCCAGCATTTT
V: TRBV11-2; D: -; length: 17; size: -; J: TRBJ2-2; CDR3: CASSLGLGGANTGELFF; DNA: TGTGCCAGCAGCTTAGGTCTTGGCGGGGCGAACACCGGGGAGCTGTTTTTT
V: TRBV2; D: TRBD1; length: 16; size: -; J: TRBJ2-7; CDR3: CASLRGPGQASYEQYF; DNA: TGTGCCAGCTTAAGGGGCCCGGGACAGGCCTCCTACGAGCAGTACTTC
V: TRBV5-1; D: -; length: 16; size: -; J: TRBJ2-1; CDR3: CASSLGGPSSYNEQFF; DNA: TGCGCCAGCAGCTTGGGGGGCCCCAGCTCCTACAATGAGCAGTTCTTC
V: TRBV10-3; D: -; length: 15; size: -; J: TRBJ1-1; CDR3: CAISESLGARGEAFF; DNA: TGTGCCATCAGTGAGTCTTTAGGGGCGCGGGGTGAAGCTTTCTTT
V: TRBV7-5; D: -; length: 14; size: -; J: TRBJ1-3; CDR3: CVRSCARRKLTIYF; DNA: TGTGTCAGAAGCTGTGCCAGGAGGAAACTAACCATATATTTT
V: TRBV5-6; D: -; length: 14; size: once; J: TRBJ1-2; CDR3: CASSLYGANYGYTF; DNA: TGTGCCAGCAGCTTATATGGAGCTAACTATGGCTACACCTTC
V: TRBV7-3; D: -; length: 17; size: -; J: TRBJ2-2; CDR3: CASSLLGSKINTGELFF; DNA: TGTGCCAGCAGCTTATTGGGCAGCAAAATAAACACCGGGGAGCTGTTTTTT
V: TRBV30; D: -; length: 10; size: -; J: TRBJ2-3; CDR3: CAYGEGAQYF; DNA: TGTGCCTATGGCGAGGGGGCGCAGTATTTT
V: TRBV11-2; D: -; length: 11; size: -; J: TRBJ1-1; CDR3: CASSLGGRAFF; DNA: TGTGCCAGCAGCCTGGGGGGGAGAGCTTTCTTT
V: TRBV27; D: -; length: 15; size: few; J: TRBJ1-2; CDR3: CASSLSRTANYGYTF; DNA: TGTGCCAGCAGTTTATCCCGGACAGCTAACTATGGCTACACCTTC
V: TRBV2; D: -; length: 13; size: -; J: TRBJ2-1; CDR3: CASSEELIDEQFF; DNA: TGTGCCAGCAGTGAAGAACTAATCGATGAGCAGTTCTTC
V: TRBV29-1; D: -; length: 18; size: -; J: TRBJ1-2; CDR3: CSVVAGAWISEGGRGYTF; DNA: TGCAGCGTTGTAGCGGGGGCTTGGATATCCGAAGGAGGCCGTGGCTACACCTTC
V: TRBV15; D: TRBD2; length: 15; size: -; J: TRBJ2-1; CDR3: CATSSGLAGYNEQFF; DNA: TGTGCCACCAGCAGCGGACTAGCGGGCTACAATGAGCAGTTCTTC
V: TRBV9; D: -; length: 15; size: -; J: TRBJ1-1; CDR3: CASSPTGTRNTEAFF; DNA: TGTGCCAGCAGCCCTACCGGGACAAGGAACACTGAAGCTTTCTTT
V: TRBV6-1; D: TRBD2; length: 14; size: -; J: TRBJ2-7; CDR3: CASGERGSSYEQYF; DNA: TGTGCCAGCGGAGAGCGGGGAAGCTCCTACGAGCAGTACTTC
V: TRBV4-2; D: TRBD1; length: 17; size: once; J: TRBJ2-3; CDR3: CASSQAPRQGSTDTQYF; DNA: TGTGCCAGCAGCCAAGCCCCCCGACAGGGGAGTACAGATACGCAGTATTTT
V: TRBV30; D: TRBD2; length: 15; size: -; J: TRBJ2-7; CDR3: CAWSLTSGGLGEQYF; DNA: TGTGCCTGGTCCCTGACTAGCGGGGGCCTTGGGGAGCAGTACTTC
V: TRBV9; D: TRBD2; length: 14; size: -; J: TRBJ2-1; CDR3: CASSPGLAGGTQFF; DNA: TGTGCCAGCAGCCCGGGACTAGCGGGAGGGACGCAGTTCTTC
V: TRBV19; D: TRBD2; length: 16; size: -; J: TRBJ2-1; CDR3: CASTTGLAGTYNEQFF; DNA: TGTGCCAGTACCACCGGACTAGCGGGTACCTACAATGAGCAGTTCTTC